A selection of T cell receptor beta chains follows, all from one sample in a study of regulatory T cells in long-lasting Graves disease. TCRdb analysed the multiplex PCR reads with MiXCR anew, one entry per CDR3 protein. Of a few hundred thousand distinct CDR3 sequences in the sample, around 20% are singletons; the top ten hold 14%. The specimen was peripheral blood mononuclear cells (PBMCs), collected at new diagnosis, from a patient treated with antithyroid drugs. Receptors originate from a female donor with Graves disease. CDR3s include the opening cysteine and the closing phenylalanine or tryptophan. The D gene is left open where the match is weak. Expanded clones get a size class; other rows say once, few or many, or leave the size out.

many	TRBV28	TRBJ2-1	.	CASSLGYGKRSYNEQFF	TGTGCCAGCAGTTTAGGATACGGTAAGCGGTCCTACAATGAGCAGTTCTTC
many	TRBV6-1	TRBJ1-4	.	CASSATDEKLFF	TGTGCCAGCAGTGCGACGGATGAAAAACTGTTTTTT
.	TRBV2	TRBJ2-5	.	CASSEEAGSGETQYF	TGTGCCAGCAGTGAAGAGGCAGGGAGCGGGGAGACCCAGTACTTC
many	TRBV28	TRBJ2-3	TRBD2	CASTDRLAGDLADTQYF	TGTGCCAGCACCGACCGACTAGCGGGAGATCTAGCAGATACGCAGTATTTT
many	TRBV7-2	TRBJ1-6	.	CASSPRARDSPLHF	TGTGCCAGCAGCCCCCGGGCCAGGGATTCACCCCTCCACTTT
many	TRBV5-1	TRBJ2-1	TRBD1	CASSSRQGAGVEQFF	TGCGCCAGCAGCTCTAGACAGGGGGCAGGAGTTGAGCAGTTCTTC
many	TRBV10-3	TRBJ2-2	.	CAISAEETNTGELFF	TGTGCCATCAGCGCGGAGGAAACGAACACCGGGGAGCTGTTTTTT
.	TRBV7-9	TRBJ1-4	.	CASNVEGGEKLFF	TGTGCCAGCAATGTGGAGGGTGGCGAAAAACTGTTTTTT
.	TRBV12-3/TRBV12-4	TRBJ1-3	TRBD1	CASSRGQGARNTIYF	TGTGCCAGCAGCCGCGGACAGGGGGCAAGAAACACCATATATTTT
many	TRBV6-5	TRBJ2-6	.	CASSLTGVGSGANVLTF	TGTGCCAGCAGTTTAACGGGGGTTGGATCTGGGGCCAACGTCCTGACTTTC
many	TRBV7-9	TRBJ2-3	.	CASSPHVSADTQYF	TGTGCCAGCAGCCCCCACGTAAGCGCAGATACGCAGTATTTT
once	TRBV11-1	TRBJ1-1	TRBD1	CAGSSGQGNTEAFF	TGTGCCGGCAGCTCTGGACAGGGGAACACTGAAGCTTTCTTT
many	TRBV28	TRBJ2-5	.	CASGSPAETQYF	TGTGCCAGTGGGTCGCCAGCCGAGACCCAGTACTTC
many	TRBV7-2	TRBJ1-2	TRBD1	CASSSQGAGMSYTF	TGTGCCAGCAGCTCACAGGGGGCGGGTATGAGCTACACCTTC
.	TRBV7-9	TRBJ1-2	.	CASSPTAEGYTF	TGTGCCAGCAGCCCGACGGCGGAGGGCTACACCTTC
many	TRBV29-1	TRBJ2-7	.	CSVYGRLSYEQYF	TGCAGCGTTTATGGGCGCCTGAGTTACGAGCAGTACTTC
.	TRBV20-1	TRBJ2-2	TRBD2	CSARLPAGLAGGWYAGELFF	TGCAGTGCTAGACTTCCAGCGGGACTAGCGGGAGGATGGTACGCCGGGGAGCTGTTTTTT
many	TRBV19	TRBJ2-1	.	CASSPGTTLNEQFF	TGTGCCAGTAGTCCCGGGACGACCCTCAATGAGCAGTTCTTC
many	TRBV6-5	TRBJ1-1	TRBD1	CASSSPGQGMNTEAFF	TGTGCCAGCAGTTCTCCGGGACAGGGGATGAACACTGAAGCTTTCTTT
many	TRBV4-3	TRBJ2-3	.	CASSQSHPADTQYF	TGCGCCAGCAGCCAAAGTCACCCGGCAGATACGCAGTATTTT
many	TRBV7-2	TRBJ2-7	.	CASSPLRALHSYEQYF	TGTGCCAGCAGCCCTTTACGGGCCCTTCACTCCTACGAGCAGTACTTC
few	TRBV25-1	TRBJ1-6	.	CASSELDSYNSPLHF	TGTGCCAGCAGTGAATTGGACTCCTATAATTCACCCCTCCACTTT
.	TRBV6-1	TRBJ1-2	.	CASTSTRGDYGYTF	TGTGCCAGCACCTCCACACGGGGCGACTATGGCTACACCTTC
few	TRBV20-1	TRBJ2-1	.	CSAPAITNEQFF	TGCAGTGCTCCCGCCATAACCAATGAGCAGTTCTTC
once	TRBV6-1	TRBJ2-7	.	CASSLRVDARKASYEQYF	TGTGCCAGCAGTCTCCGAGTGGACGCGCGGAAAGCCTCCTACGAGCAGTACTTC
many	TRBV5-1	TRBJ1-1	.	CASSQNPNSNNRAFF	TGCGCCAGCAGCCAAAACCCGAACAGTAACAATAGGGCTTTCTTT
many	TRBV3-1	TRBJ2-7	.	CASSPQTYEQYF	TGTGCCAGCAGCCCCCAGACTTACGAGCAGTACTTC
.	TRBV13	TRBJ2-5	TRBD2	CASSSGLARETQYF	TGTGCCAGCAGCTCCGGACTAGCTCGTGAGACCCAGTACTTC
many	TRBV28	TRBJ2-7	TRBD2	CASMGPRLAEYEQYF	TGTGCCAGCATGGGGCCGCGACTAGCGGAATACGAGCAGTACTTC
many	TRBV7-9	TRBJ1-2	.	CASSFGGDYGYTF	TGTGCCAGCAGCTTCGGGGGGGATTATGGCTACACCTTC
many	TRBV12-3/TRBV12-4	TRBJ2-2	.	CATMDSIGAGELFF	TGTGCCACGATGGACTCTATCGGAGCCGGGGAGCTGTTTTTT
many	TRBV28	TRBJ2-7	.	CASETLSGAYEQYF	TGTGCCAGCGAAACCCTTTCAGGGGCCTACGAGCAGTACTTC
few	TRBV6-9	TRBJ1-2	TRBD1	CASSYGGGRNYGYTF	TGTGCCAGCAGTTACGGAGGGGGCAGAAACTATGGCTACACCTTC
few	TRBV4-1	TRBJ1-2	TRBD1	CASSRAGQGRDGYTF	TGCGCCAGCAGCCGAGCGGGACAGGGGCGGGATGGCTACACCTTC
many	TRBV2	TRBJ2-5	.	CATKGRTDQETQYF	TGTGCCACCAAGGGTCGGACTGATCAAGAGACCCAGTACTTC
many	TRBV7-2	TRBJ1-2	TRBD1	CASSLVRDRGEFDYGYTF	TGTGCCAGCAGCTTAGTAAGGGACAGGGGTGAATTTGACTATGGCTACACCTTC
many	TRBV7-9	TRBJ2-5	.	CASSLRGSQETQYF	TGTGCCAGCAGCCTAAGGGGTTCCCAAGAGACCCAGTACTTC
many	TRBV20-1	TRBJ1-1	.	CSVKGGGGAREYSTEAFF	TGCAGTGTCAAAGGAGGAGGGGGGGCGCGAGAATATAGCACTGAAGCTTTCTTT
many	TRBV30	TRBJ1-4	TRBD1	CAWRKQGASEKLFF	TGTGCCTGGAGGAAACAGGGGGCCAGTGAAAAACTGTTTTTT
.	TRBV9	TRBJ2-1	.	CASSVGVDEPDNEQFF	TGTGCCAGCAGCGTGGGAGTAGATGAACCTGACAATGAGCAGTTCTTC
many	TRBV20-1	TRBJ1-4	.	CSASPENEKLFF	TGCAGTGCTAGTCCGGAGAATGAAAAACTGTTTTTT
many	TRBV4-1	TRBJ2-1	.	CASSQGRQAYNEQFF	TGCGCCAGCAGCCAAGGGAGACAGGCCTACAATGAGCAGTTCTTC
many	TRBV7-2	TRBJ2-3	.	CASSWLADTQYF	TGTGCCAGCAGCTGGCTAGCAGATACGCAGTATTTT
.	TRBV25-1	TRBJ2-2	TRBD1	CASIRTGGTGELFF	TGTGCCAGCATAAGGACAGGCGGGACCGGGGAGCTGTTTTTT
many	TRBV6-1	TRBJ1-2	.	CASRFPRGYTF	TGTGCCAGCAGATTCCCAAGAGGCTACACCTTC
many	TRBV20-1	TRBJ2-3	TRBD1	CSELRRDRKTSTDTQYF	TGCAGTGAACTCCGCCGGGACAGAAAAACTAGCACAGATACGCAGTATTTT
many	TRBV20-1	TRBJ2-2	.	CSAPDWRGHTGELFF	TGCAGTGCTCCAGATTGGAGGGGGCACACCGGGGAGCTGTTTTTT
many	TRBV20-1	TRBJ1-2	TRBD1	CSARDGRGQYSGYTF	TGCAGTGCTAGAGATGGAAGGGGACAGTATTCTGGCTACACCTTC
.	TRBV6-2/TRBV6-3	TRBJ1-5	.	CASWEVGGISPQRF	TGTGCCAGCTGGGAGGTTGGAGGCATCAGCCCCCAGCGTTTT
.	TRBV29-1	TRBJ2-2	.	CSVGSHTGELFF	TGCAGCGTCGGCAGTCACACCGGGGAGCTGTTTTTT
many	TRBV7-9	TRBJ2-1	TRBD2	CASSPGAGRGGNNEQFF	TGTGCCAGCAGCCCCGGGGCCGGGCGGGGGGGAAATAATGAGCAGTTCTTC
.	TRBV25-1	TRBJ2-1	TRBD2	CASSDPYSGQLF	TGTGCCAGCAGTGACCCTTATAGCGGGCAGCTCTTC
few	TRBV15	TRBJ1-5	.	CATSREQGNQPQHF	TGTGCCACCAGCAGAGAACAGGGAAATCAGCCCCAGCATTTT
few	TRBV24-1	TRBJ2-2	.	CATSRRTGELFF	TGTGCCACCTCGAGGAGAACCGGGGAGCTGTTTTTT
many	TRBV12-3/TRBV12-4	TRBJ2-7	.	CASRQTGTGEQYF	TGTGCCAGCAGACAAACAGGGACCGGGGAGCAGTACTTC